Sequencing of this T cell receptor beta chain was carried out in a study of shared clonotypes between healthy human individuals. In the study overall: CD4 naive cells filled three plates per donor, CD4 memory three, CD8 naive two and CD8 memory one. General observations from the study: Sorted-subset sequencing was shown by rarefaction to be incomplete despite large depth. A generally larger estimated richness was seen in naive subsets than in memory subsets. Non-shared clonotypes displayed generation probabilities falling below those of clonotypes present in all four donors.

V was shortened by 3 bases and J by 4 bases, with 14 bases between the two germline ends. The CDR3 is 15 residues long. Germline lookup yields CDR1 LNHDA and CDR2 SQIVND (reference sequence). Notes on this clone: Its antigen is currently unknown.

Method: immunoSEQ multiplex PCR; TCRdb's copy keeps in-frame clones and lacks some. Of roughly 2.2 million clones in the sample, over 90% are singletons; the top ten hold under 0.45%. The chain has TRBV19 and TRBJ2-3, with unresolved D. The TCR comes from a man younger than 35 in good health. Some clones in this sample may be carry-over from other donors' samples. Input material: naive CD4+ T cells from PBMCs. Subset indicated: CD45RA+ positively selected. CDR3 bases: TGTGCCAGTAGTATTAGTGGGTTTTCCCCAGATACGCAGTATTTT. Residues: CASSISGFSPDTQYF.